This TCR beta chain was recorded in a study of cytotoxic CD8 clonotypes in ibrutinib-treated CLL. Background on the study: Partial responses totalled about 24 and complete responses 2; after median roughly 71 months, roughly 14 remained remitted and roughly twelve progressed.

Study observations and caveats: Baseline levels were approached again at progression, after clonality had risen at ibrutinib response.

Profiled with immunoSEQ multiplex PCR; TCRdb holds only in-frame clones, not every one. The sample yields about 120,000 clones, under 70% seen once. With 8 bases clipped from V and 6 bases from J, the junction kept 8 bases outside the gene matches. Looked up from germline, CDR1 is MNHNS and CDR2 is SASEGT. CDR3 length: 15 residues. This clone has only a few counts. Its antigen is as yet unknown. The sample in question was PBMCs, obtained after 24 months of ibrutinib treatment. The rearrangement uses TRBV6-1 and TRBJ2-3, with TRBD2 identical over 13 bases. The sequence was collected from a human donor with chronic lymphocytic leukemia. The CDR3, as DNA: TGTGCCAGCGGGGCGGGACTAGCGGGATGGGATACGCAGTATTTT. It codes for CASGAGLAGWDTQYF.